A selection of T cell receptor beta chains follows, all from one sample in a study of Ad26.COV2.S vaccination and SARS-CoV-2 variants. The table came from immunoSEQ multiplex PCR; TCRdb's copy has only in-frame clones and leaves some out. The top ten clones hold 1.5% to 2% of a sample with fewer than 400,000 clones, about 91% of them seen once. The sample was peripheral blood, taken in a trial of Ad26.COV2.S vaccine versus placebo. The receptor set was obtained from a person aged 18-60 years who received the Ad26.COV2.S COVID-19 vaccine or a placebo. The CDR3 runs from the conserved cysteine through the conserved F or W. The order of the fields is V gene, D gene, clone size, J gene, CDR3 DNA, CDR3 protein. A D gene is named only where the DNA matches it firmly. Expanded clones get a size class; other rows say once, few or many, or leave the size out.

TRBV10-3,TRBD2,NA,TRBJ2-1,TGTGCCATCAGTGCTACCGGGACTAGCGGGAGGGCCGGATCCCCCCATGAGCAGTTCTTC,CAISATGTSGRAGSPHEQFF
TRBV11-2,NA,NA,TRBJ1-1,TGTGCCAGCAGCGAAGTGAGGGGAGGGGAAGCTTTCTTT,CASSEVRGGEAFF
TRBV6-5,NA,NA,TRBJ2-1,TGTGCCAGCACCATGAATAGCTACAATGAGCAGTTCTTC,CASTMNSYNEQFF
TRBV30,NA,once,TRBJ2-5,TGTGCCTGGAGGGGGGTTAGGGAGACCCAGTACTTC,CAWRGVRETQYF
TRBV11-3,TRBD2,NA,TRBJ2-1,TGTGCCAGCAGCTCCCGGAGAGCGGGGAACAATGAGCAGTTCTTC,CASSSRRAGNNEQFF
TRBV28,NA,NA,TRBJ1-1,TGTGCCAGCAGTTTACCCTCTATGAACACTGAAGCTTTCTTT,CASSLPSMNTEAFF
TRBV30,NA,NA,TRBJ2-1,TGTGCCTGGAGTGCGGGCTTCTTGAAGGAGCAGTTCTTC,CAWSAGFLKEQFF
TRBV5-4,NA,NA,TRBJ2-1,TGTGCCAGCAGTTCGTCCTCCTCGACAGTCTCCTACAATGAGCAGTTCTTC,CASSSSSSTVSYNEQFF
TRBV10-3,TRBD2,NA,TRBJ2-7,TGTGCCACCAGAGCAGGACTAGCTCCAGAAGTCTACGAGCAGTACTTC,CATRAGLAPEVYEQYF
TRBV6-5,TRBD1,once,TRBJ2-7,TGTGCCAGCAGTTACCGCGGACAGGGGTCCTACGAGCAGTACTTC,CASSYRGQGSYEQYF
TRBV28,NA,NA,TRBJ1-2,TGTGCCAGCAGTTTAGGGCCTCGAGGCTACACCTTC,CASSLGPRGYTF
TRBV2,NA,NA,TRBJ2-3,TGTGCCAGCAGTGAAGTGGGGGGCCATACGCAGTATTTT,CASSEVGGHTQYF
TRBV30,TRBD1,NA,TRBJ1-4,TGTGCCTGGGTTTACAGGGGCTCTAATGAAAAACTGTTTTTT,CAWVYRGSNEKLFF
TRBV19,NA,NA,TRBJ1-2,TGTGCCAGTAGCAGGGGAACTAACTATGGCTACACCTTC,CASSRGTNYGYTF
TRBV6-5,NA,NA,TRBJ1-1,TGTGCCAGCAGGGTAACACAGAACACTGAAGCTTTCTTT,CASRVTQNTEAFF
TRBV11-3,NA,NA,TRBJ2-1,TGTGCCAGCAGCTTAGTTGGGGGGGGCCGTTACAATGAGCAGTTCTTC,CASSLVGGGRYNEQFF
TRBV28,TRBD2,once,TRBJ2-1,TGTGCCAGCAGCCCAAGCGGGAGTGGCTACAATGAGCAGTTCTTC,CASSPSGSGYNEQFF
TRBV11-2,TRBD1,NA,TRBJ2-6,TGTGCCAGCAGCTTAACGGGCTCAGGGGGTTGGTCTGGGGCCAACGTCCTGACTTTC,CASSLTGSGGWSGANVLTF
TRBV4-1,TRBD1,NA,TRBJ1-1,TGCGCCAGCAGCCCTCAGGGGGCCGGGCGGACTGAAGCTTTCTTT,CASSPQGAGRTEAFF
TRBV24-1,TRBD2,NA,TRBJ2-2,TGTGCCACCAGTGACCTTACCGGGACTAGCGGCACCGGGGAGCTGTTTTTT,CATSDLTGTSGTGELFF
TRBV25-1,NA,once,TRBJ1-6,TGTGCCAGCAGTGAAGGGCAGCCGAATTCACCCCTCCACTTT,CASSEGQPNSPLHF
TRBV5-8,NA,NA,TRBJ2-7,TGTGCCAGCAGCTTCGATGGTAGTAATGTCGAGCAGTACTTC,CASSFDGSNVEQYF
TRBV28,NA,NA,TRBJ2-2,TGTGCCAGCAGACTAGCCGTTGCCGGGGAGCTGTTTTTT,CASRLAVAGELFF
TRBV19,NA,NA,TRBJ1-3,TGTGCCAGTAGTATCGGTGGAAACACCATATATTTT,CASSIGGNTIYF
TRBV23-1,TRBD2,NA,TRBJ2-3,TGCGCCAGAGTGGTAGGATTACTAGCGGGAGGGAGAGGGTCCACAGATACGCAGTATTTT,CARVVGLLAGGRGSTDTQYF
TRBV28,NA,NA,TRBJ1-4,TGTGCCAGCAGCCGGACGGGGTGGAATGAAAAACTGTTTTTT,CASSRTGWNEKLFF
TRBV10-3,TRBD2,NA,TRBJ2-7,TGTGCCATCAGGAGCGGGAGTGACTACGAGCAGTACTTC,CAIRSGSDYEQYF
TRBV5-5,NA,NA,TRBJ1-4,TGTGCCAGCAGCCGATGGCTAGTTGAAAAACTGTTTTTT,CASSRWLVEKLFF
TRBV10-2,TRBD1,NA,TRBJ1-5,TGCGCCAGCAGTGAGTTACACAGGGGAGGACAGCCCCAGCATTTT,CASSELHRGGQPQHF
TRBV30,TRBD2,once,TRBJ2-3,TGTGCCTGGAGTGTTGGGGGTAGCGGGAGCGCAGATACGCAGTATTTT,CAWSVGGSGSADTQYF
TRBV13,NA,NA,TRBJ2-3,TGTGCCAGCTCCCGAGATACGCAGTATTTT,CASSRDTQYF
TRBV18,NA,NA,TRBJ2-5,TGTGCCAGCTCACCACTGAGGGGGAAAGAGACCCAGTACTTC,CASSPLRGKETQYF
TRBV5-1,NA,NA,TRBJ1-1,TGCGCCAGCAGCTTGCTCGGACGGACGAACACTGAAGCTTTCTTT,CASSLLGRTNTEAFF
TRBV7-3,NA,few,TRBJ1-2,TGTGCCAGCAGCCCCGGCTACCAGGGAGGATATGGCTACACCTTC,CASSPGYQGGYGYTF
TRBV28,TRBD2,once,TRBJ2-7,TGTGCCAGCAGTTCCCCCCCAACGGGAGGTTCCTACGAGCAGTACTTC,CASSSPPTGGSYEQYF
TRBV5-1,NA,NA,TRBJ2-2,TGCGCCAGCAGCTTGGCAGACGGGAACACCGGGGAGCTGTTTTTT,CASSLADGNTGELFF
TRBV20-1,TRBD2,NA,TRBJ2-3,TGCAGTGCTAGTGCCCCCCGGGCTAGCGGGAGGGCCGCAGATACGCAGTATTTT,CSASAPRASGRAADTQYF
TRBV3-1/TRBV3-2,NA,NA,TRBJ2-2,TGTGCCAGCAGCCACACGGGGGGCGGCGGCACCGGGGAGCTGTTTTTT,CASSHTGGGGTGELFF
TRBV7-9,NA,once,TRBJ2-1,TGTGCCAGCAGCCCCGGGGACTCCCACAATGAGCAGTTCTTC,CASSPGDSHNEQFF
TRBV28,NA,NA,TRBJ1-4,TGTGCCAGCAGAACGGGGGAAGGTCTCCACAGGGCGGGTGAAAAACTGTTTTTT,CASRTGEGLHRAGEKLFF
TRBV5-4,TRBD1,NA,TRBJ1-6,TGTGCCAGAAGGGACAGGGGCTATAATTCACCCCTCCACTTT,CARRDRGYNSPLHF
TRBV6-2/TRBV6-3,NA,NA,TRBJ2-7,TGTGCCAGCAGTTCCCGACAGGGAGGGTACGAGCAGTACTTC,CASSSRQGGYEQYF
TRBV28,TRBD1,NA,TRBJ2-5,TGTGCCAGCAGTTCATATAGGACAGGGAGAAATGGTGAGACCCAGTACTTC,CASSSYRTGRNGETQYF
TRBV5-1,TRBD1,NA,TRBJ2-7,TGCGCCAGCAGCTTCGGACAGGGGGAGTACGAGCAGTACTTC,CASSFGQGEYEQYF
TRBV11-2,NA,NA,TRBJ2-7,TGTGCCAGCCGACCCGCCGGAGGAAGGGGCTACGAGCAGTACTTC,CASRPAGGRGYEQYF
TRBV7-9,NA,NA,TRBJ2-7,TGTGCCAGCAGCCCCGGTGGATCAGGAGTTCGGGGGACCTACGAGCAGTACTTC,CASSPGGSGVRGTYEQYF
TRBV5-6,NA,NA,TRBJ2-2,TGTGCCAGCAGCTTGGCCGGCGGTTACACCGGGGAGCTGTTTTTT,CASSLAGGYTGELFF
TRBV18,TRBD1,NA,TRBJ2-4,TGTGCCAGCTCACCAAAGGGGGCAGGGAACATTCAGTACTTC,CASSPKGAGNIQYF
TRBV28,NA,NA,TRBJ2-1,TGTGCCAGCAGTTTAGGGGAAGGTGAGCAGTTCTTC,CASSLGEGEQFF